The clone carrying this TCR beta chain was counted ten times or more. Its antigen is unknown. Breast cancer patients provided tissue from their axillary draining lymph nodes. The data are from a study of breast tumors, draining lymph nodes, adjacent tissues. Notes on the study in general: Tumor TCR diversity was below lymph nodes but above nontumor tissue. Findings are consistent with lymph node origin and intratumoral expansion of most tumor T cells.

From germline, CDR1 is MNHNY and CDR2 SVGAGI (reference sequence). CDR3 length: 15 residues. Trimming removed 5 bases at V and 2 bases at J, with 10 bases between. A single record per CDR3 protein comes from TCRdb applying MiXCR to the multiplex PCR reads. The data hold roughly 130,000 distinct CDR3 sequences, with 30% to 35% observed a single time. The TCR was taken from a female donor with breast cancer. Some clones in this sample may be carry-over from other donors' samples. This rearrangement joins TRBV6-6 to TRBJ2-6, with a possible D match to TRBD2 (6 bases). The sequenced material came from axillary lymph node tissue. The CDR3, as DNA: TGTGCCAGCAGTCACGGAGGGGCTGGGGCCAACGTCCTGACTTTC. This encodes CASSHGGAGANVLTF.